This TCR beta chain was captured in a study of ipilimumab plus nivolumab after autologous stem cell transplantation (dated by TCRdb to about 2021). Study-wide context: The median number of doses received by trial patients was about 5 for ipilimumab and about 8 for nivolumab. The myeloma cohort included high-risk transplant-naive patients and patients relapsing within 3 years of a first autologous transplant. The trial enrolled patients with high-risk diffuse large B cell lymphoma, mature T cell lymphoma, or multiple myeloma undergoing autologous transplant. More than 30 patients made up the trial's intent-to-treat population. Overall results and qualifications from the work: The authors concluded that, as post-transplant consolidation, combined checkpoint inhibition appeared tolerable. The authors stated that profiles of the T cell receptor repertoire, regulatory T cell phenotype and gut microbiota provided a biologic rationale for studying this approach further.

For this chain, trimming is 6 bases at the V end and 6 bases at the J end, and the number of junction bases without a gene match is 8. Its CDR3 holds 14 amino acids, cysteine through phenylalanine. Just CDR3 DNA is preserved here, 42 bases in frame from base 1. CDR1 and CDR2 are drawn from the germline V gene: SNHLY, FYNNEI. The method was the immunoSEQ multiplex PCR assay. TCRdb retrieved this table from immuneACCESS and kept in-frame rearrangements only. Not all clones are present; in checked studies, unresolved V genes account for under half, and no reason is known for the remainder. Within this sample are about 40,000 clones, with over 90% of them counted one time only. Under 0.9% of the sample belongs to the ten largest clones. Ipilimumab was given at 1 mg/kg intravenously on day 1 of selected weeks, and checkpoint therapy started 14 to 28 days after autologous transplant. The nivolumab dose was 3 mg/kg intravenously, delivered on day 1 of weeks 1, 4, 7, 10, and every two weeks through week 26. Combined checkpoint inhibition with ipilimumab and nivolumab as consolidation after autologous stem cell transplantation was tested in a Phase Ib clinical trial.

Turning to this clone: This receptor's antigen is unknown. No much larger clonotype is one base removed from it; base qualities were not supplied.

The sample in question was PBMCs, obtained in a trial of ipilimumab plus nivolumab as post-transplant consolidation. The TCR was taken from a male donor with multiple myeloma. Rearrangement joined TRBV2 to TRBJ1-2; TRBD1 fits 9 bases in the junction. The CDR3 reads as follows: CASRPQGAFNGYTF. Here is the DNA: TGTGCCAGCAGACCACAGGGGGCGTTTAATGGCTACACCTTC. The full variable domain, with segments outside the CDR3 supplied by the reference TRBV2 and TRBJ1-2 proteins, appears as EPEVTQTPSHQVTQMGQEVILRCVPISNHLYFYWYRQILGQKVEFLVSFYNNEISEKSEIFDDQFSVERPDGSNFTLKIRSTKLEDSAMYFCASRPQGAFNGYTFGSGTRLTVV.